A selection of T cell receptor beta chains follows, all from one sample in a study of T cells in localized non-small cell lung cancer. The method was immunoSEQ multiplex PCR; TCRdb's version includes in-frame clones alone and lacks a portion of them. The sample lists 100,000 to 150,000 clones, more than 80% seen once, with roughly 1.8% in the top ten. The source was peripheral blood, collected before any cancer treatment. The origin of the receptors is a female donor aged 60 or older with stage I lung adenocarcinoma. CDR3s include the opening cysteine and the closing phenylalanine or tryptophan. The D gene is left open where the match is weak. Not every row has a clone size; where given, it reads once, few, many or a size class.

abundance	v_gene	j_gene	d_gene	CDR3aa	CDR3nt
once	TRBV5-4	TRBJ2-3	-	CASSSGYTDTQYF	TGTGCCAGCAGCTCGGGGTACACAGATACGCAGTATTTT
-	TRBV7-9	TRBJ2-3	-	CASSPLGSQPADTQYF	TGTGCCAGCAGCCCCCTCGGCAGCCAACCCGCAGATACGCAGTATTTT
-	TRBV6-1	TRBJ2-3	-	CASSEAVGSSTDTQYF	TGTGCCAGCAGTGAAGCGGTCGGATCTAGCACAGATACGCAGTATTTT
-	TRBV5-1	TRBJ2-7	-	CASSLFGSYEQYF	TGCGCCAGCAGCTTGTTCGGTTCCTACGAGCAGTACTTC
once	TRBV30	TRBJ1-1	TRBD1	CAWSVWGQTEAFF	TGTGCCTGGAGTGTTTGGGGACAGACTGAAGCTTTCTTT
-	TRBV5-1	TRBJ1-2	-	CASSLGTDGGGYTF	TGCGCCAGCAGCTTGGGGACTGATGGAGGAGGCTACACCTTC
-	TRBV5-6	TRBJ2-2	-	CASSQLGLASRTGELFF	TGTGCCAGCAGCCAACTTGGGCTAGCTTCCCGGACCGGGGAGCTGTTTTTT
-	TRBV18	TRBJ2-1	-	CASSPLPGASYNEQFF	TGTGCCAGCTCACCCCTTCCGGGGGCATCCTACAATGAGCAGTTCTTC
-	TRBV25-1	TRBJ1-2	TRBD1	CASSGAGGNYGYTF	TGTGCCAGCAGTGGGGCAGGGGGGAACTATGGCTACACCTTC
-	TRBV9	TRBJ2-4	-	CASSVVPGGDIQYF	TGTGCCAGCAGCGTAGTCCCTGGGGGTGACATTCAGTACTTC
-	TRBV7-8	TRBJ2-2	-	CASSLKKGTGELFF	TGTGCCAGCAGCTTAAAAAAAGGGACCGGGGAGCTGTTTTTT
-	TRBV7-6	TRBJ2-1	TRBD2	CASSLVVGTNRLGEQFF	TGTGCCAGCAGCTTAGTGGTTGGGACTAACAGGTTGGGTGAGCAGTTCTTC
-	TRBV7-2	TRBJ1-1	-	CASSPPSGTLLPFEAFF	TGTGCCAGCAGCCCTCCCTCCGGGACACTACTCCCCTTTGAAGCTTTCTTT
-	TRBV5-1	TRBJ2-3	-	CASSLELPRDTQYF	TGCGCCAGCAGCTTGGAGCTCCCCCGAGATACGCAGTATTTT
few	TRBV7-8	TRBJ1-1	TRBD1	CASSLALRYGTGEDVAFF	TGTGCCAGCAGCTTAGCGCTAAGATATGGGACAGGGGAGGATGTGGCTTTCTTT
few	TRBV5-6	TRBJ2-7	-	CASSFGYRNEQYF	TGTGCCAGCAGCTTCGGTTATCGGAACGAGCAGTACTTC
-	TRBV30	TRBJ1-2	-	CAWSSTAAGYTF	TGTGCCTGGAGTAGTACAGCTGCTGGCTACACCTTC
-	TRBV5-1	TRBJ2-7	-	CASSRAGINEQYF	TGCGCCAGCAGCCGAGCCGGAATCAACGAGCAGTACTTC
-	TRBV6-6	TRBJ2-3	-	CASSPTSSGTDTQYF	TGTGCCAGCAGCCCGACTAGTTCGGGCACAGATACGCAGTATTTT
-	TRBV9	TRBJ2-1	-	CASSVSSGPSYYNEQFF	TGTGCCAGCAGCGTGTCCTCCGGGCCCTCCTACTACAATGAGCAGTTCTTC
-	TRBV11-2	TRBJ2-5	-	CASSLSSGGETQYF	TGTGCCAGCAGCTTAAGTTCTGGGGGCGAGACCCAGTACTTC
-	TRBV30	TRBJ1-1	-	CAWKGGESEAFF	TGTGCCTGGAAAGGAGGGGAGAGTGAAGCTTTCTTT
-	TRBV19	TRBJ2-7	-	CASSTSGSGPYEQYF	TGTGCCAGTAGTACAAGTGGATCTGGCCCCTACGAGCAGTACTTC
-	TRBV15	TRBJ1-2	-	CATSTGDSAYYGYTF	TGTGCCACCAGCACTGGCGATTCCGCCTACTATGGCTACACCTTC
-	TRBV5-3	TRBJ2-7	TRBD2	CARSPRTGLTSGTYEQYF	TGTGCCAGAAGCCCTAGGACAGGGCTAACTAGCGGGACCTACGAGCAGTACTTC
-	TRBV5-8	TRBJ2-2	-	CASSLAFISRNTGELFF	TGTGCCAGCAGCTTGGCGTTTATTAGCCGAAACACCGGGGAGCTGTTTTTT
-	TRBV20-1	TRBJ1-2	-	CSARSSGYTF	TGCAGTGCCCGAAGTAGTGGCTACACCTTC
-	TRBV6-5	TRBJ2-7	TRBD1	CASSYRDRGPYEQYF	TGTGCCAGCAGTTACCGGGACAGGGGACCCTACGAGCAGTACTTC
-	TRBV2	TRBJ2-3	-	CASSEASTDTQYF	TGTGCCAGCAGTGAGGCTAGCACAGATACGCAGTATTTT